The 27 T cell receptor beta chains given below trace back to one sample, sequenced in a study of shared clonotypes between healthy human individuals. Libraries were prepared by immunoSEQ multiplex PCR; TCRdb keeps only in-frame clonotypes and omits some of them. Here the sample spans 2,100,000 or so clones, about 94% being singletons. The sample comprised naive CD4+ T cells sorted from blood. This sample's subset: CD45RA+ positively selected. The receptors come from a man in his late teens or twenties in good health.

The rearrangement links TRBV5-4 to TRBJ2-1; 10 bases match TRBD2. The CDR3 loop spans 19 amino acids. Trimming at V came to 2 bases and at J to 2 bases, leaving 13 bases not matched to a gene. Germline assignment: CDR1 SGHNT and CDR2 YYREEE (reference sequence). The CDR3 here is CASSFHRGTSGTTYNEQFF. For the CDR3, the DNA is TGTGCCAGCAGCTTCCACAGGGGCACTAGCGGGACGACCTACAATGAGCAGTTCTTC. Together with reference TRBV5-4 and TRBJ2-1, the CDR3 gives the full variable domain: ETGVTQSPTHLIKTRGQQVTLRCSSQSGHNTVSWYQQALGQGPQFIFQYYREEENGRGNFPPRFSGLQFPNYSSELNVNALELDDSALYLCASSFHRGTSGTTYNEQFFGPGTRLTVL.

This sequence joins TRBV5-5 and TRBJ1-1; TRBD1 agrees at 7 bases. CDR1 is SGHKS, CDR2 YYEKEE, per germline (reference sequence). Germline trimming cut 1 base from V and 5 bases from J; bases unmatched to any gene: 11. The CDR3 covers 16 residues. The CDR3 coding sequence is TGTGCCAGCAGCTTGCACGGGACAGAAGTAGGAACTGAAGCTTTCTTT. Translation: CASSLHGTEVGTEAFF. The whole variable domain, filled in from reference TRBV5-5 and TRBJ1-1, reads DAGVTQSPTHLIKTRGQQVTLRCSPISGHKSVSWYQQVLGQGPQFIFQYYEKEERGRGNFPDRFSARQFPNYSSELNVNALLLGDSALYLCASSLHGTEVGTEAFFGQGTRLTVV.

Written as DNA, the CDR3 is TGTGCCAGCAGTCGCCCCGGCGGACTTAGCAATCAGCCCCAGCATTTT. Translated: CASSRPGGLSNQPQHF. The chain is built from TRBV11-3 and TRBJ1-5, with D hard to call. CDR3 length: 16 residues. In germline, CDR1 is SGHNT, CDR2 YENEEA. The V gene lost 6 bases and the J gene lost 0 bases, with 15 bases spanning the gap. Filled out from reference TRBV11-3 and TRBJ1-5, the complete variable domain reads EAGVVQSPRYKIIEKKQPVAFWCNPISGHNTLYWYLQNLGQGPELLIRYENEEAVDDSQLPKDRFSAERLKGVDSTLKIQPAELGDSAVYLCASSRPGGLSNQPQHFGDGTRLSIL.

The V call is TRBV6-5, the J call TRBJ1-6, with D perhaps matching TRBD1 (5 bases). The germline V and J ends were trimmed by 7 bases and 7 bases, with 11 bases remaining between them. Germline-derived CDR1 and CDR2 are MNHEY and SVGAGI. There are 13 residues in the CDR3. The CDR3 reads CASTAGSNSPLHF. The CDR3 nucleotides are TGTGCCAGCACTGCAGGGTCGAATTCACCCCTCCACTTT.

CDR3 residues: CASSQTSPKGETQYF. For the CDR3, the DNA is TGTGCCAGCAGTCAGACTAGCCCGAAGGGAGAGACCCAGTACTTC. The chain recombines TRBV11-2 with TRBJ2-5, with 7 bases fitting TRBD2. In germline, CDR1 is SGHAT, CDR2 FQNNGV. The CDR3 runs 15 residues. V shed 6 bases and J 4 bases; nucleotides not matched to a gene: 11.

The rearrangement links TRBV27 to TRBJ2-1; 10 bases are a match to TRBD2. Germline V lookup: CDR1 MNHEY, CDR2 SMNVEV (reference sequence). This CDR3 has 17 residues. The V segment lost 6 bases and the J segment 5 bases; nucleotides outside the gene matches: 13. CDR3 protein: CASRTRLAGGPNNEQFF. The CDR3, as DNA: TGTGCCAGCAGAACTAGACTAGCGGGTGGGCCCAACAATGAGCAGTTCTTC.

V is TRBV19 and J is TRBJ1-2; D remains unclear. This CDR3 is 16 amino acids long. Germline V lookup: CDR1 LNHDA, CDR2 SQIVND (reference sequence). V was trimmed by 3 bases and J by 7 bases, leaving 21 bases between them. CDR3 sequence reads: CASSIGPGGSLFGYTF. The CDR3 DNA sequence: TGTGCCAGTAGTATTGGACCGGGTGGCTCCTTGTTTGGCTACACCTTC.

Only one count was recorded for this clone. The chain uses TRBV2 and TRBJ2-5, with 7 nucleotides matching TRBD1. V lost 6 bases, J lost 4 bases, and 11 bases stayed unmatched. Germline V CDR1 and CDR2: SNHLY, FYNNEI. This CDR3 spans 15 amino acids. CDR3 loop: CASRVTGSGPETQYF. CDR3 sequence (DNA): TGTGCCAGCAGGGTGACAGGGAGTGGGCCAGAGACCCAGTACTTC.

The rearrangement links TRBV28 to TRBJ2-5; 15 nucleotides agree with TRBD2. The CDR3 consists of 19 residues. V was pared by 4 bases and J by 1 base, with 10 bases of the junction left unmatched. Per the germline V gene, CDR1 is MDHEN and CDR2 is SYDVKM. CDR3 amino acids: CASSSPWTSGGASQETQYF. In DNA, the CDR3 is TGTGCCAGCAGTTCCCCCTGGACTAGCGGGGGGGCGAGCCAAGAGACCCAGTACTTC.

The chain combines TRBV2 with TRBJ1-6; no clear D gene. The CDR3 is 12 amino acids. Germline loops: CDR1 SNHLY, CDR2 FYNNEI. V dropped 6 bases and J dropped 5 bases, with 5 bases sitting between them. The CDR3, as DNA: TGTGCCAGCAGGAGGGATAATTCACCCCTCCACTTT. It yields the protein CASRRDNSPLHF. The full variable domain, completed using reference TRBV2 and TRBJ1-6, is EPEVTQTPSHQVTQMGQEVILRCVPISNHLYFYWYRQILGQKVEFLVSFYNNEISEKSEIFDDQFSVERPDGSNFTLKIRSTKLEDSAMYFCASRRDNSPLHFGNGTRLTVT.

The chain employs TRBV30 and TRBJ2-6; D is uncertain. CDR1 and CDR2 from the germline V gene are GTSNPN and SVGIG (reference sequence). The germline V and J ends were trimmed by 7 bases and 0 bases, with 1 base remaining between them. The CDR3 loop spans 11 amino acids. The CDR3 sequence is CAFSGANVLTF. CDR3 DNA sequence: TGTGCCTTCTCTGGGGCCAACGTCCTGACTTTC.

On this clone: In the same sample, other DNA sequences code for this CDR3. The chain recombines TRBV5-1 with TRBJ2-3; D tentatively reads TRBD1 or TRBD2 (5 bases each). Trimming removed 1 base at V and 1 base at J, with 10 bases between. The length of the CDR3 is 15 residues. CDR1 and CDR2 from the germline V gene are SGHRS and YFSETQ. The CDR3 reads CASSLLRGGTDTQYF. The CDR3 DNA reads as TGCGCCAGCAGCTTGTTGAGGGGAGGCACAGATACGCAGTATTTT.

This chain links TRBV19 with TRBJ1-3; D unclear. The CDR3 is 15 residues long. The germline CDR1 and CDR2 sequences are LNHDA and SQIVND (reference sequence). V was cut by 5 bases and J by 4 bases, with 15 bases left in between. The CDR3 protein is CASSDGPDSGNTIYF. Here the CDR3 DNA reads TGTGCCAGTAGTGATGGACCAGATTCGGGAAACACCATATATTTT. The full variable domain, with the rest looked up from reference TRBV19 and TRBJ1-3, is DGGITQSPKYLFRKEGQNVTLSCEQNLNHDAMYWYRQDPGQGLRLIYYSQIVNDFQKGDIAEGYSVSREKKESFPLTVTSAQKNPTAFYLCASSDGPDSGNTIYFGEGSWLTVV.

V usage is TRBV30 and J usage is TRBJ2-1; D is ambiguous. Deletions cut 4 bases from V and 4 bases from J, with 5 bases between. Germline lookup yields CDR1 GTSNPN and CDR2 SVGIG (reference sequence). This CDR3 spans 11 amino acids. The CDR3 loop reads CAWKNYNEQFF. CDR3 sequence (DNA): TGTGCCTGGAAGAATTACAATGAGCAGTTCTTC.

The rearrangement uses TRBV6-5 and TRBJ1-6; D gene unclear. V gave up 6 bases and J gave up 0 bases, with 9 bases separating them. CDR1 and CDR2 (germline): MNHEY, SVGAGI. The CDR3 has 15 amino acids. As DNA, the CDR3 is TGTGCCAGCAGCTTGGACGGCTCCTATAATTCACCCCTCCACTTT. It translates to CASSLDGSYNSPLHF.

V usage is TRBV2 and J usage is TRBJ2-1; TRBD2 agrees at 9 bases. CDR1 is SNHLY and CDR2 is FYNNEI in the germline V gene. Trimming took 5 bases from V and 2 from J; bases not matched to a gene: 4. The CDR3 is 15 amino acids. The CDR3 DNA sequence: TGTGCCAGCAGTAATAGCGGGAGTACCTACAATGAGCAGTTCTTC. This sequence encodes CASSNSGSTYNEQFF.

The genes are TRBV29-1 and TRBJ1-1; maybe TRBD1 (5 bases). The CDR3 runs 13 residues. Between the trimmed V and J ends, which lost 7 bases and 1 base, there was a span of 13 bases. CDR1 and CDR2 (germline): SQVTM, ANQGSEA. In DNA, the CDR3 is TGCAGCGCTTGGGGGATGGAGAACACTGAAGCTTTCTTT. Protein: CSAWGMENTEAFF.

The chain employs TRBV4-1 and TRBJ2-5, with TRBD2 matching 9 bases. The junction had 0 bases not matched to a gene; V was cut back by 1 base and J by 0 bases. Germline lookup yields CDR1 MGHRA and CDR2 YSYEKL. This CDR3 contains 15 residues. For the CDR3, the DNA is TGCGCCAGCAGCCAAGGACTAGCGGACCAAGAGACCCAGTACTTC. It yields the protein CASSQGLADQETQYF.

The rearrangement uses TRBV9 and TRBJ2-1; 11 bases agree with TRBD2. The CDR3 runs to 19 residues. V dropped 3 bases and J dropped 0; count of bases not matched to a gene: 11. Germline-derived CDR1 and CDR2 are SGDLS and YYNGEE. The CDR3: CASSAGTSGGYFSYNEQFF. In nucleotides, the CDR3 is TGTGCCAGCAGCGCGGGAACTAGCGGGGGATACTTCTCCTACAATGAGCAGTTCTTC. Complete variable domain (other parts from reference TRBV9 and TRBJ2-1): DSGVTQTPKHLITATGQRVTLRCSPRSGDLSVYWYQQSLDQGLQFLIQYYNGEERAKGNILERFSAQQFPDLHSELNLSSLELGDSALYFCASSAGTSGGYFSYNEQFFGPGTRLTVL.

This clone occurred a few times. The sample contains more than one DNA sequence encoding this CDR3. CDR3 in DNA: TGTGCCAGCAGCCTGCAGGGGGCGGGGGAGACCCAGTACTTC. Its translation is CASSLQGAGETQYF. The rearrangement links TRBV7-9 to TRBJ2-5; 8 bases map to TRBD1. The CDR3 runs 14 residues. Unmatched junction bases numbered 7, after V lost 5 bases and J lost 5 bases. CDR1 and CDR2 (germline): SEHNR, FQNEAQ (reference sequence).

In its sample, this clone was seen once. The chain recombines TRBV20-1 with TRBJ1-1; D gene uncertain. Looked up from germline, CDR1 is DFQATT and CDR2 is SNEGSKA (reference sequence). Trimming cost V 8 bases and J 3 bases, with 10 bases left between them. The CDR3 sequence is 11 residues long. CDR3 residues: CSREKDTEAFF. CDR3 bases: TGCAGTCGGGAAAAAGACACTGAAGCTTTCTTT.

The genes are TRBV5-4 and TRBJ2-1, with 15 bases identical to TRBD2. The germline gives CDR1 SGHNT, CDR2 YYREEE (reference sequence). The ends lost 4 bases at V and 6 bases at J; junction bases unmatched: 2. The CDR3 length is 15 residues. CDR3 bases: TGTGCCAGCAGCCCGGGACTAGCGGGGGGCAATGAGCAGTTCTTC. Amino acid sequence: CASSPGLAGGNEQFF.

J is TRBJ2-2 and V is TRBV7-2, with TRBD1 matching 7 bases. The CDR3 is 15 amino acids. Germline-derived CDR1 and CDR2 are SGHTA and FQGNSA. V shed 6 bases and J 1 base; nucleotides not matched to a gene: 5. CDR3 protein: CASSTDRLNTGELFF. The CDR3 nucleotides are TGTGCCAGCAGTACGGACAGGCTGAACACCGGGGAGCTGTTTTTT. Full variable domain (rest looked up from reference TRBV7-2 and TRBJ2-2): GAGVSQSPSNKVTEKGKDVELRCDPISGHTALYWYRQSLGQGLEFLIYFQGNSAPDKSGLPSDRFSAERTGGSVSTLTIQRTQQEDSAVYLCASSTDRLNTGELFFGEGSRLTVL.

This clone was observed once. The chain is built from TRBV6-1 and TRBJ1-1, with TRBD1 matching 7 bases. The junction had 5 bases not matched to a gene; V was cut back by 6 bases and J by 4 bases. The CDR3 has 13 amino acids. Per the germline V gene, CDR1 is MNHNS and CDR2 is SASEGT. The CDR3 DNA sequence: TGTGCCAGCAGGACAGGGTTGGTCACTGAAGCTTTCTTT. Protein: CASRTGLVTEAFF.

The rearrangement joins TRBV28 to TRBJ1-3; D is undetermined. This CDR3 is built from 14 residues. The germline V gene encodes CDR1 MDHEN and CDR2 SYDVKM. V lost 3 bases to trimming and J lost 3 bases, with 9 bases between them. DNA for the CDR3: TGTGCCAGCAGTTTGGTCCAGGTTGGAAACACCATATATTTT. It is translated as CASSLVQVGNTIYF.

The chain employs TRBV5-8 and TRBJ2-3; D uncertain. The CDR3 is 12 residues long. Trimming took 1 base from V and 9 from J, leaving 9 bases between them. CDR1 and CDR2 (germline): SGHTS, YDEGEE. CDR3 DNA sequence: TGTGCCAGCAGCTTGTCGATGAGGACGCAGTATTTT. Amino acid sequence: CASSLSMRTQYF. The full variable domain, completed using reference TRBV5-8 and TRBJ2-3, is EAGVTQSPTHLIKTRGQQATLRCSPISGHTSVYWYQQALGLGLQFLLWYDEGEERNRGNFPPRFSGRQFPNYSSELNVNALELEDSALYLCASSLSMRTQYFGPGTRLTVL.

Remarks on this clone: Within the sample, other DNA sequences also encode this same CDR3. The gene calls are TRBV6-5 and TRBJ2-6; D may be TRBD2 (6 bases). This CDR3 spans 15 amino acids. Germline loops: CDR1 MNHEY, CDR2 SVGAGI. V was shortened by 6 bases and J by 1 base, with 10 bases between the two germline ends. For the CDR3, the DNA is TGTGCCAGCAGACCCGGAGGGTCTGGGGCCAACGTCCTGACTTTC. It is translated as CASRPGGSGANVLTF.